This T cell receptor beta chain was identified in a study of blood T cell repertoires in COVID-19. Study context: The United States, Italy and Spain supplied acute and convalescent COVID-19 samples. The cDNA or gDNA used as material had been derived from T cells, B-cell-depleted T cells, or PBMCs.

Germline CDR1 is MNHEY and CDR2 is SMNVEV (reference sequence). The CDR3 is 17 residues long. V was cut by 3 bases and J by 9 bases, with 21 bases left in between. Authors' data handling: Reference gene primer amplification gave estimated nucleated cell counts. Profiling relied on immunoSEQ multiplex PCR, and the TCRdb table lists in-frame clones only, not all of them. The V and J calls and clone size are taken from that table; D and trimming were inferred from the DNA. The repertoire consists of 90,000 to 100,000 clones, with 75% to 85% occurring once and the leading ten covering roughly 25%. V is TRBV27 and J is TRBJ1-6, with TRBD1 as a possible D gene (6 bases). The source of this sequence is a man aged 60-69 years with acute or convalescent COVID-19. The specimen sequenced was peripheral blood. This CDR3 is CASSFPATGEEPSPLHF. DNA of the CDR3: TGTGCCAGCAGTTTCCCCGCGACAGGAGAAGAACCTTCACCCCTCCACTTT.